The following is a TCR beta chain sequence with its context. Only in-frame clones appear in the TCRdb table, and some are missing; sequencing was by immunoSEQ multiplex PCR. The data hold fewer than 30,000 clones, with 89% observed a single time. This entry belongs to a study of blood T cell repertoires in COVID-19. About the study: T cells, B-cell-depleted T cells, or PBMCs supplied cDNA or gDNA.

This CDR3 spans 16 amino acids. The trim removed 5 bases at V and 4 bases at J, leaving 11 bases unmatched. Per germline, CDR1 LNHDA and CDR2 SQIVND (reference sequence). The V gene is TRBV19, the J gene TRBJ2-7; 10 bases are a match to TRBD1. This receptor was taken from a human donor in a cohort sampled during active COVID-19. The source material was peripheral blood. The CDR3 DNA reads TGTGCCAGTAGTGGGACAGGGGCACACCACAGGTACGAGCAGTACTTC. Residues: CASSGTGAHHRYEQYF.